A selection of T cell receptor beta chains follows, all from one sample in a study of blood T cell repertoires in COVID-19. Using immunoSEQ multiplex PCR, the repertoire was profiled, and TCRdb retains in-frame clones only, with some absent. Of 190,000 or so clones listed, around nine tenths are singletons. The source material was peripheral blood. These receptors came from a man aged 40-49 years with acute or convalescent COVID-19. CDR3s include the opening cysteine and the closing phenylalanine or tryptophan. A D gene is named only where the DNA matches it firmly. Clone size is stated in some rows and not others, as once, few, many or a class when expanded.

clone size | D gene | J gene | V gene | CDR3 DNA | CDR3 protein
. | TRBD1 | TRBJ1-2 | TRBV27 | TGTGCCAGCAGTTCCCCGACAGGGACCTCTGGCTACACCTTC | CASSSPTGTSGYTF
. | TRBD2 | TRBJ2-3 | TRBV4-3 | TGCGCCAGCAGCCGCTTTCCGACCGGGACTAGCGACACAGATACGCAGTATTTT | CASSRFPTGTSDTDTQYF
. | . | TRBJ2-7 | TRBV7-9 | TGTGCCAGCAGCCATACAGGGAAGGGTCTCTACGAGCAGTACTTC | CASSHTGKGLYEQYF
. | . | TRBJ1-2 | TRBV6-2/TRBV6-3 | TGTGCCAGCAGTTACTCGGGGGGGACCTATGGCTACACCTTC | CASSYSGGTYGYTF
. | . | TRBJ2-2 | TRBV3-1/TRBV3-2 | TGTGCCAGCAGTCTGAGAAAAACCGGGGAGCTGTTTTTT | CASSLRKTGELFF
. | TRBD1 | TRBJ2-3 | TRBV7-6 | TGTGCCAGCAGCCCGACAGGGGCTAATGTAGATACGCAGTATTTT | CASSPTGANVDTQYF
. | . | TRBJ2-7 | TRBV6-1 | TGTGCCAGCAGTGAGACAGCTAGCTCCTACGAGCAGTACTTC | CASSETASSYEQYF
. | TRBD2 | TRBJ2-7 | TRBV7-2 | TGTGCCAGCAGTTATAGAGCGACTAGCGCGACTTCCTACGAGCAGTACTTC | CASSYRATSATSYEQYF
. | . | TRBJ2-3 | TRBV2 | TGTGCCAGCAGTGTTCTTGGCGGGGGCGGGACAGATACGCAGTATTTT | CASSVLGGGGTDTQYF
. | TRBD2 | TRBJ2-5 | TRBV6-5 | TGTGCCAGCAGTTCGTTCCCCGGGGGGGAAGAGACCCAGTACTTC | CASSSFPGGEETQYF
. | . | TRBJ2-7 | TRBV12-5 | TGTGCTAGTGGTTCTCTGCCCCCTTTCGGCGAGCAGTACTTC | CASGSLPPFGEQYF
. | . | TRBJ1-6 | TRBV10-1 | TGCGCCAGCAGTATCACAGAGAATTCACCCCTCCACTTT | CASSITENSPLHF
once | . | TRBJ1-2 | TRBV6-1 | TGTGCCAGCAGTGAACAGGGTTCCTATGGCTACACCTTC | CASSEQGSYGYTF
. | . | TRBJ1-4 | TRBV2 | TGTGCCAGCGACTCGGGCAGGGCAGAGGCAACTAATGAAAAACTGTTTTTT | CASDSGRAEATNEKLFF
once | . | TRBJ2-7 | TRBV6-5 | TGTGCCAGCAGGAGGATACCCTACGAGCAGTACTTC | CASRRIPYEQYF
few | . | TRBJ1-2 | TRBV14 | TGTGCCAGCAGCCAAGAAATGGGGGGCTATGGCTACACCTTC | CASSQEMGGYGYTF
. | . | TRBJ1-5 | TRBV18 | TGTGCCAGCTCACCACCGAACAGGGCCAATCAGCCCCAGCATTTT | CASSPPNRANQPQHF
. | TRBD2 | TRBJ2-5 | TRBV3-1/TRBV3-2 | TGTGCCAGCAGCCAAGGCCCTAGCGGGGAGGAGACCCAGTACTTC | CASSQGPSGEETQYF
. | . | TRBJ1-6 | TRBV28 | TGTGCCAGCAGTTGGCAGGGGCATAATTCACCCCTCCACTTT | CASSWQGHNSPLHF
. | TRBD2 | TRBJ2-5 | TRBV7-7 | TGTGCCAGCAGCTTCTGGGAGGGCAACCAAGAGACCCAGTACTTC | CASSFWEGNQETQYF
. | TRBD1 | TRBJ1-2 | TRBV29-1 | TGCAGCGTTGAGGTAGTTGGACAGGAGGGCTATGGCTACACCTTC | CSVEVVGQEGYGYTF
once | . | TRBJ1-2 | TRBV9 | TGTGCCAGCAGTGCAGGGGCAGGGGACACCTATGGCTACACCTTC | CASSAGAGDTYGYTF
. | . | TRBJ1-1 | TRBV5-1 | TGCGCCAGCAGCTTTATGGGACAGAACACTGAAGCTTTCTTT | CASSFMGQNTEAFF
. | . | TRBJ1-1 | TRBV28 | TGTGCCAGCAGTGATCGCCCGGGGGGAGCTTTCTTT | CASSDRPGGAFF
. | . | TRBJ2-7 | TRBV29-1 | TGCAGCGCCCAAGGGGTGGACTCCTACGAGCAGTACTTC | CSAQGVDSYEQYF
. | . | TRBJ2-4 | TRBV19 | TGTGCCAGTACCCCAGGTATCGGGGGAGCTTTAGCCAAAAACATTCAGTACTTC | CASTPGIGGALAKNIQYF
. | . | TRBJ2-2 | TRBV12-3/TRBV12-4 | TGTGCCAGCAGTTTACTAGAAACCGGGGAGCTGTTTTTT | CASSLLETGELFF
. | . | TRBJ1-6 | TRBV5-1 | TGCGCCAGCAGCTTGGAGCCCCAGGTTTCCTCTGCTCTCCACTTT | CASSLEPQVSSALHF
. | . | TRBJ1-5 | TRBV18 | TGTGCCAGCTCACCATCAGGGGCCCTCAATCAGCCCCAGCATTTT | CASSPSGALNQPQHF
once | . | TRBJ2-3 | TRBV7-3 | TGTGCCAGCAGCCTTCTCCGGACAGATACGCAGTATTTT | CASSLLRTDTQYF
few | TRBD2 | TRBJ2-7 | TRBV29-1 | TGCAGCGCGTTGGGAGGGACCTACGAGCAGTACTTC | CSALGGTYEQYF
. | . | TRBJ2-5 | TRBV7-6 | TGTGCCAGCAGCTTAGCGGCCCAAGAGACCCAGTACTTC | CASSLAAQETQYF
. | . | TRBJ1-5 | TRBV19 | TGTGCCAGTAGCTCCTCCCCGAGGCCCTCTCAGCCCCAGCATTTT | CASSSSPRPSQPQHF
. | . | TRBJ2-5 | TRBV5-4 | TGTGCCAGCAGCTTGGGGGCAGTTCTTGTAAGTGGAGAGACCCAGTACTTC | CASSLGAVLVSGETQYF
. | TRBD1 | TRBJ1-4 | TRBV2 | TGTGCCAGCAGTGAAGCTCTGACAGGGGAAAAACTGTTTTTT | CASSEALTGEKLFF
. | . | TRBJ1-1 | TRBV5-1 | TGCGCCAGCCGGACGGGGGGAGGTTGGACTGAAGCTTTCTTT | CASRTGGGWTEAFF
. | . | TRBJ2-7 | TRBV7-9 | TGTGCCAGCAGCCCCCCGCTTGCAGGGAGGTACGAGCAGTACTTC | CASSPPLAGRYEQYF
once | . | TRBJ2-3 | TRBV6-2/TRBV6-3 | TGTGCCAGCAGTGTCGACGGGTCCTGGCGGGATACGCAGTATTTT | CASSVDGSWRDTQYF
. | TRBD1 | TRBJ2-7 | TRBV5-1 | TGCGCCAGCAGCGCGACCGGGACAGGGTCTAAAGAGCAGTACTTC | CASSATGTGSKEQYF
few | . | TRBJ2-3 | TRBV4-2 | TGTGCCAGCAGCCAAGCGTTACGGGGAAGCACAGATACGCAGTATTTT | CASSQALRGSTDTQYF
. | TRBD1 | TRBJ1-3 | TRBV10-2 | TGCGCCAGCAGTAAGGGGGCGACAGACTTTCTTCGCTCTGGAAACACCATATATTTT | CASSKGATDFLRSGNTIYF
. | TRBD1 | TRBJ2-2 | TRBV3-1/TRBV3-2 | TGTGCCAGCAGCCCGAACAGGGGCGCAGACACCGGGGAGCTGTTTTTT | CASSPNRGADTGELFF
. | . | TRBJ1-6 | TRBV5-1 | TGCGCCAGCAGCTTGTCGAGCTCCTATAATTCACCCCTCCACTTT | CASSLSSSYNSPLHF
. | . | TRBJ2-3 | TRBV24-1 | TGTGCCACCAGTGATCCTGGGGCCACAGATACGCAGTATTTT | CATSDPGATDTQYF
. | . | TRBJ2-4 | TRBV6-5 | TGTGCCAGCAGTTACTCCCTCAGGGATCGCATTCAGTACTTC | CASSYSLRDRIQYF